These 28 T cell receptor beta chains were sequenced from one sample in a study of T-cell memory formation after mild COVID-19. TCRdb itself ran the 5' RACE reads through MiXCR, one entry per CDR3 protein. The sample records roughly 250,000 distinct CDR3 sequences, over 15% being singletons. The specimen was PBMCs or a T cell subset sorted from them (not recorded which). Receptors were obtained from a man aged 18 to 29 who had mild COVID-19 (a few samples of this study predate the infection). Cell type and time point are not known.

CDR3 DNA sequence: TGTGCCAGCAGTTTGGTGGGGGAGGGTCAGCCCCAGCATTTT. Protein product: CASSLVGEGQPQHF. This rearrangement joins TRBV6-5 to TRBJ1-5; TRBD1 might be the D (5 bases). CDR3 size: 14 residues. CDR1 and CDR2 (germline): MNHEY, SVGAGI. Trimming left V 4 bases short and J 6 bases short, with 13 bases between.

This clonotype occurred a few times. The chain combines TRBV7-9 with TRBJ1-2; D gene uncertain. The germline CDR1 and CDR2 sequences are SEHNR and FQNEAQ (reference sequence). This CDR3 has 15 residues. Trimming removed 7 bases from V and 0 bases from J, with 15 bases in between. In DNA, the CDR3 is TGTGCCAGCACGCGGCCTCCTTCACCTAACTATGGCTACACCTTC. Translation gives CASTRPPSPNYGYTF. The whole variable domain, remainder taken from reference TRBV7-9 and TRBJ1-2, is DTGVSQNPRHKITKRGQNVTFRCDPISEHNRLYWYRQTLGQGPEFLTYFQNEAQLEKSRLLSDRFSAERPKGSFSTLEIQRTEQGDSAMYLCASTRPPSPNYGYTFGSGTRLTVV.

V usage is TRBV11-2 and J usage is TRBJ2-1; D not certain. V was shortened by 0 bases and J by 16 bases, with 13 bases between the two germline ends. CDR1 is SGHAT, CDR2 FQNNGV, per germline. This CDR3 spans 12 amino acids. For the CDR3, the DNA is TGTGCCAGCAGCTTAGACCGGGTTGACGTTTTCTTC. Its translation is CASSLDRVDVFF.

Only a few counts were recorded for this clonotype. The CDR3 DNA follows: TGTGCCAGCAGTTCTTACAGGGATACGCAGTATTTT. As protein: CASSSYRDTQYF. The rearrangement links TRBV7-2 to TRBJ2-3, with a tentative D call TRBD1 (5 bases). The CDR3 is 12 residues long. Germline-derived CDR1 and CDR2 are SGHTA and FQGNSA. Trimming left V 6 bases short and J 6 bases short, with 10 bases between.

This clonotype has only a few counts. V and J are TRBV5-1 and TRBJ2-7; 7 nucleotides line up with TRBD1. Losses at the gene ends were 4 bases for V and 3 bases for J; bases not matched to a gene: 4. The CDR3 consists of 13 residues. Germline V lookup: CDR1 SGHRS, CDR2 YFSETQ. The CDR3 sequence is CASSPQGDYEQYV. CDR3 bases: TGCGCCAGCAGCCCCCAGGGGGACTACGAGCAGTACGTC.

The chain uses TRBV7-9 and TRBJ2-3; 11 bases line up with TRBD2. From germline, CDR1 is SEHNR and CDR2 FQNEAQ (reference sequence). V trimming: 6 bases; J trimming: 4 bases; junction bases outside the gene matches: 6. The CDR3 runs to 15 residues. The CDR3 protein is CASRSGTSGPDTQYF. The CDR3 bases are TGTGCCAGCAGGTCCGGGACTAGCGGACCAGATACGCAGTATTTT.

This clonotype was seen only a few times. V usage is TRBV29-1 and J usage is TRBJ1-5; no reliable D call. Germline CDR1 is SQVTM and CDR2 is ANQGSEA. V lost 4 bases, J lost 0 bases, and 4 bases lay in between. The CDR3 covers 12 residues. In DNA form, the CDR3 reads TGCAGCGTTGGCGGTAGCAATCAGCCCCAGCATTTT. It is translated as CSVGGSNQPQHF.

This clonotype was seen only a few times. The J gene is TRBJ2-6, the V gene TRBV7-2; 9 bases line up with TRBD1. Trimming cost V 5 bases and J 8 bases; bases outside gene matches: 13. Germline V gene sequence: CDR1 SGHTA, CDR2 FQGNSA. This CDR3 contains 17 residues. DNA for the CDR3: TGTGCCAGCAGCAGACAGACAGGGGGTGGAACCACCAACGTCCTGACTTTC. It codes for CASSRQTGGGTTNVLTF. The full variable domain, completed using reference TRBV7-2 and TRBJ2-6, is GAGVSQSPSNKVTEKGKDVELRCDPISGHTALYWYRQSLGQGLEFLIYFQGNSAPDKSGLPSDRFSAERTGGSVSTLTIQRTQQEDSAVYLCASSRQTGGGTTNVLTFGAGSRLTVL.

The CDR3 protein is CASSQDRGQGYNEQYF. For the CDR3, the DNA is TGCGCCAGCAGCCAAGATAGGGGACAGGGGTACAACGAGCAGTACTTC. The gene calls are TRBV4-3 and TRBJ2-7; 10 bases align to TRBD1. This CDR3 comprises 16 residues. Germline V lookup: CDR1 LGHNA, CDR2 YSLEER. V shed 0 bases and J 5 bases; nucleotides not matched to a gene: 7.

This clonotype was recorded a few times. V gene TRBV29-1 combines with J gene TRBJ2-3; D unresolved. The CDR3 consists of 13 residues. Trimming took off 4 bases at V and 2 bases at J, with 10 bases between the two ends. CDR1 and CDR2 (germline): SQVTM, ANQGSEA. CDR3 sequence: CSVVTGSTDTQYF. The CDR3 nucleotides read TGCAGCGTTGTAACTGGATCCACAGATACGCAGTATTTT.

V gene TRBV6-6 combines with J gene TRBJ2-1, with D uncertain. This CDR3 has 12 amino acids. The germline V gene encodes CDR1 MNHNY and CDR2 SVGAGI (reference sequence). Trimming shortened V by 2 bases and J by 10 bases, and 9 bases separated the two germline ends. This CDR3 reads CASSYMVKEQFF. CDR3 bases: TGTGCCAGCAGTTACATGGTGAAGGAGCAGTTCTTC.

This chain joins TRBV20-1 and TRBJ2-5, with D unclear. Deletions cut 6 bases from V and 5 bases from J, with 16 bases between. Germline V lookup: CDR1 DFQATT, CDR2 SNEGSKA (reference sequence). The CDR3 is 13 amino acids. The CDR3 sequence is CSAAHSIKETQYF. The CDR3 DNA reads TGCAGTGCCGCCCACTCGATTAAGGAGACCCAGTACTTC.

This clonotype was observed a handful of times. The genes are TRBV5-1 and TRBJ2-3, with D possibly TRBD2 on 5 matching bases. The CDR3 consists of 14 residues. Germline-derived CDR1 and CDR2 are SGHRS and YFSETQ. V lost 0 bases and J 5 bases, leaving 10 bases between the germline ends. This CDR3 is CASSLVGLLDTQYF. The CDR3 coding sequence is TGCGCCAGCAGCTTGGTTGGACTGTTAGATACGCAGTATTTT.

This clonotype was detected only once. V gene TRBV20-1 combines with J gene TRBJ1-1, with no clear D. The V gene's germline CDR1 is DFQATT and CDR2 SNEGSKA (reference sequence). Trimming took 2 bases from V and 2 from J, leaving 6 bases between them. There are 12 residues in the CDR3. Here the CDR3 DNA reads TGCAGTGCTAGAAGGGCAAACACTGAAGCTTTCTTT. Its protein product is CSARRANTEAFF.

V gene TRBV7-9 combines with J gene TRBJ1-1; D is undetermined. The CDR3 extends over 15 amino acids. The germline CDR1 and CDR2 sequences are SEHNR and FQNEAQ (reference sequence). Deletions cut 5 bases from V and 0 bases from J, with 13 bases between. This CDR3 reads CASSPLSGVNTEAFF. The CDR3 DNA reads TGTGCCAGCAGCCCCTTGTCCGGGGTGAACACTGAAGCTTTCTTT.

This clonotype has a single count. The rearrangement links TRBV7-6 to TRBJ2-2; perhaps TRBD1 as D (6 bases). V lost 5 bases to trimming and J lost 0 bases, with 13 bases between them. This CDR3 is 16 amino acids long. Germline CDR1 SGHVS, CDR2 FNYEAQ. The CDR3: CASSPRDRPNTGELFF. CDR3 sequence (DNA): TGTGCCAGCAGCCCCCGAGACAGGCCGAACACCGGGGAGCTGTTTTTT.

This clonotype was observed a few times. The chain carries TRBV7-2 and TRBJ2-3; D is possibly TRBD2 (5 bases). Germline V gives CDR1 SGHTA, CDR2 FQGNSA. V was trimmed by 5 bases and J by 2 bases, leaving 14 bases between them. The CDR3 is 15 amino acids. The CDR3 reads CASSPLAGFTDTQYF. In nucleotides, the CDR3 is TGTGCCAGCAGCCCCCTTGCGGGCTTCACAGATACGCAGTATTTT.

This clonotype turned up a few times. The V gene is TRBV5-1, the J gene TRBJ2-1, with D perhaps given as TRBD1 or TRBD2 (5 bases each). V was trimmed by 4 bases and J by 2 bases, leaving 16 bases between them. The CDR3 totals 16 residues. Germline CDR1 and CDR2: SGHRS and YFSETQ. The CDR3 nucleotides are TGCGCCAGCAGCGAAAATCCGGTGGGGGCCTACAATGAGCAGTTCTTC. It is translated as CASSENPVGAYNEQFF.

This clonotype has just a few counts. The chain is built from TRBV29-1 and TRBJ1-5; tentatively, D is TRBD1 (6 bases). This CDR3 region has 12 residues. Germline values: CDR1 SQVTM, CDR2 ANQGSEA. The V and J ends lost 5 bases and 5 bases respectively, with 10 bases between them. This CDR3 reads CSVRGGDQPQHF. CDR3 DNA: TGCAGCGTTCGAGGGGGGGATCAGCCCCAGCATTTT.

This clonotype turned up a few times. This chain uses TRBV2 with TRBJ2-7, with TRBD1 matching 11 bases. The V gene's germline CDR1 is SNHLY and CDR2 FYNNEI. The V and J ends lost 11 bases and 6 bases, in that order; junction bases with no gene match: 12. This CDR3 contains 14 residues. CDR3 sequence (DNA): TGTGCCGGATCTCGGACAGGGGGCTTTGTCGAGCAGTACTTC. This codes for CAGSRTGGFVEQYF.

This clonotype was detected only a few times. V gene TRBV12-3 or TRBV12-4 combines with J gene TRBJ1-5; D perhaps matches TRBD1 (6 bases). This CDR3 is built from 15 residues. Trimming removed 7 bases at V and 2 bases at J, with 15 bases between. The CDR3 region has the DNA TGTGCCAGCACCTCGGGGGGGCTCGGCAATCAGCCCCAGCATTTT. Protein: CASTSGGLGNQPQHF.

The V gene is TRBV30, the J gene TRBJ1-2; TRBD1 is a possible D gene (5 bases). CDR1 GTSNPN and CDR2 SVGIG come from the germline V gene (reference sequence). CDR3 length: 13 residues. V shed 1 base and J shed 4 bases, with 10 bases lying between them. As DNA, the CDR3 is TGTGCCTGGAGTGACACAACAGGCTATGGCTACACCTTC. This translates into CAWSDTTGYGYTF.

V usage is TRBV11-1 and J usage is TRBJ1-1, with a possible D match to TRBD1 (5 bases). Germline V gene sequence: CDR1 SGHAT, CDR2 FQDESV (reference sequence). The ends were cut back, 5 bases at V and 10 bases at J, with 23 bases in the middle. The CDR3 covers 15 residues. The CDR3 loop reads CASSRGRDGTGGAFF. The CDR3 nucleotides are TGTGCCAGCAGCCGTGGACGTGATGGGACTGGGGGAGCTTTCTTT. The variable domain in full, with the rest retrieved from reference TRBV11-1 and TRBJ1-1, is EAEVAQSPRYKITEKSQAVAFWCDPISGHATLYWYRQILGQGPELLVQFQDESVVDDSQLPKDRFSAERLKGVDSTLKIQPAELGDSAMYLCASSRGRDGTGGAFFGQGTRLTVV.

This clonotype has ten or more counts. The rearrangement joins TRBV20-1 to TRBJ1-2; TRBD1 matches 8 bases. Trimming took 6 bases from V and 1 from J; bases not matched to a gene: 4. The germline V gene encodes CDR1 DFQATT and CDR2 SNEGSKA (reference sequence). The CDR3 extends over 13 amino acids. CDR3 DNA sequence: TGCAGTGCGAGGACAGGGCGTAACTATGGCTACACCTTC. As protein: CSARTGRNYGYTF.

This clonotype was detected a few times. The rearrangement links TRBV5-1 to TRBJ2-7; 10 bases are a match to TRBD1. The CDR3 has 16 residues. V was pared by 5 bases and J by 3 bases, with 11 bases of the junction left unmatched. Germline V CDR1 and CDR2: SGHRS, YFSETQ. The CDR3 DNA follows: TGCGCCAGCAGTCCCCGGGACAGGGGCTTAATCTACGAGCAGTACTTC. It specifies CASSPRDRGLIYEQYF.

The CDR3 DNA sequence: TGTGCCAGCAGTGACCCCAGGGCAGGGCGAGCCCGTAAGAATGGCTACACCTTC. It translates to CASSDPRAGRARKNGYTF. The V gene is TRBV6-5, the J gene TRBJ1-2, with a possible D match to TRBD1 (5 bases). V shed 5 bases and J shed 6 bases, with 28 bases lying between them. In germline, CDR1 is MNHEY, CDR2 SVGAGI. CDR3 length: 18 residues.

The table lists this clonotype with a few counts. This chain connects TRBV5-1 to TRBJ2-1; D uncertain. Germline V lookup: CDR1 SGHRS, CDR2 YFSETQ. The V and J ends lost 0 bases and 4 bases respectively, with 8 bases between them. This CDR3 is built from 14 residues. The CDR3 DNA reads TGCGCCAGCAGCTTGGGGGTGGATTACAATGAGCAGTTCTTC. Residues: CASSLGVDYNEQFF.

This chain joins TRBV12-3 or TRBV12-4 and TRBJ2-7; possible D gene TRBD1, 6 bases. The CDR3 spans 12 residues. V was cut by 8 bases and J by 6 bases, with 14 bases left in between. The CDR3 spells CASGRDTGEQYV. In DNA form, the CDR3 reads TGTGCCAGCGGAAGGGACACCGGCGAGCAGTACGTC.